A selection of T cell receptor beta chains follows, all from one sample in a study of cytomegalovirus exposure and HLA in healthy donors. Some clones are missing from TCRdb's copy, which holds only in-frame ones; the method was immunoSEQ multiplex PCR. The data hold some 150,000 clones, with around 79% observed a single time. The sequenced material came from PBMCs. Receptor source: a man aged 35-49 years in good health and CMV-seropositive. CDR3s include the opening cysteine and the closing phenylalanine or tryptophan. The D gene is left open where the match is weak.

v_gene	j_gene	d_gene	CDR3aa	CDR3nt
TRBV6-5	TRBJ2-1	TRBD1	CASTQSGGAGNEQFF	TGTGCCAGCACCCAGTCAGGGGGCGCAGGTAATGAGCAGTTCTTC
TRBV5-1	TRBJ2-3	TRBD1	CASSYLGTGQDTQYF	TGCGCCAGCAGCTACTTGGGGACAGGACAAGATACGCAGTATTTT
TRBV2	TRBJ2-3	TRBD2	CASSVGGIGTDTQYF	TGTGCCAGCAGTGTGGGGGGGATAGGAACAGATACGCAGTATTTT
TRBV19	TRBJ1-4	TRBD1	CASSGTGGEKLFF	TGTGCCAGTAGCGGGACAGGGGGCGAAAAACTGTTTTTT
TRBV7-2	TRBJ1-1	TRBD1	CASSFSGGGDTEAFF	TGTGCCAGCAGCTTTTCGGGAGGGGGCGACACTGAAGCTTTCTTT
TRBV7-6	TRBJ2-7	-	CASSSPPHYEQYF	TGTGCCAGCAGCTCCCCACCACACTACGAGCAGTACTTC
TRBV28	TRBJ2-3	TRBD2	CASSGRERVDTQYF	TGTGCCAGCTCGGGGCGGGAGCGAGTAGATACGCAGTATTTT
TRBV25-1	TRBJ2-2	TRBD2	CASSEPSGRANTGELFF	TGTGCCAGCAGTGAACCCAGCGGGAGGGCGAACACCGGGGAGCTGTTTTTT
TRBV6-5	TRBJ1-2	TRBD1	CASSYSSTGGLTF	TGTGCCAGCAGTTACTCCTCGACAGGGGGCTTGACCTTC
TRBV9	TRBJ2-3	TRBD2	CASSAWTSGRATDTQYF	TGTGCCAGCAGCGCCTGGACTAGCGGGAGGGCCACAGATACGCAGTATTTT
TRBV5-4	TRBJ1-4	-	CASSNGGSTNEKLFF	TGTGCCAGCAGCAACGGCGGTTCAACTAATGAAAAACTGTTTTTT
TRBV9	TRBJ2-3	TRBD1	CASSDTGVWDTQYF	TGTGCCAGCAGCGATACAGGGGTCTGGGATACGCAGTATTTT